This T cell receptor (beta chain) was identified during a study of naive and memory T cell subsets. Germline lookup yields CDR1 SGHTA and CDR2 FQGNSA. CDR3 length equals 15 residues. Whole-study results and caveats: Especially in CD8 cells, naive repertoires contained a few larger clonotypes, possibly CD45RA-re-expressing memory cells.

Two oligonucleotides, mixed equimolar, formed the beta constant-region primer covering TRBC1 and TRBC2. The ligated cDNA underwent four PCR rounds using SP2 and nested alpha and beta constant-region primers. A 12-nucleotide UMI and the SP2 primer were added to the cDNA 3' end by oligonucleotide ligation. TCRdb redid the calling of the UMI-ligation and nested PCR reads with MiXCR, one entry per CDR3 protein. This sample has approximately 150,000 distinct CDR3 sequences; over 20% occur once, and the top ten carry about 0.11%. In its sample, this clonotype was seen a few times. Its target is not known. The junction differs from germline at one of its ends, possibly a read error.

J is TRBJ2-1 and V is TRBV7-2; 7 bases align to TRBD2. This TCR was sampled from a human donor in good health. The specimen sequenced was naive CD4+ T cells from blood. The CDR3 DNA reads TGTGCCGGCAGCTTATGGGCTAGCGGATACAATGAGCAGTTCTTC. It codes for CAGSLWASGYNEQFF. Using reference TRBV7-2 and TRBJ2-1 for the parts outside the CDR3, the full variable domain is GAGVSQSPSNKVTEKGKDVELRCDPISGHTALYWYRQSLGQGLEFLIYFQGNSAPDKSGLPSDRFSAERTGGSVSTLTIQRTQQEDSAVYLCAGSLWASGYNEQFFGPGTRLTVL.